The 16 T cell receptor beta chains below come from one sample, sequenced in a study of OX40 agonist ivuxolimab in advanced cancers. TCRdb's copy holds only in-frame clones and misses some; the assay was immunoSEQ multiplex PCR. This sample has fewer than 85,000 clones, with roughly 90% found just once. The sequences come from CD4+ or CD8+ T cells sorted from blood, collected in a trial of the OX40 agonist ivuxolimab. The receptors stem from an adult with an advanced solid tumor such as melanoma, head and neck, liver or kidney cancer.

This chain uses TRBV5-1 with TRBJ2-7, with a weak D call TRBD1 (5 bases). CDR3 length: 13 amino acids. From germline, CDR1 is SGHRS and CDR2 YFSETQ. The V and J ends lost 6 bases and 5 bases respectively, with 15 bases between them. The CDR3 DNA is TGCGCCAGCAAGTTCCAGGGTCTTGACGAGCAGTACTTC. Its translation is CASKFQGLDEQYF.

This clone was detected once. V usage is TRBV7-3 and J usage is TRBJ2-1; D may be TRBD2 (5 bases). Trimming stripped 1 base from V and 0 bases from J, with 10 bases between. Per the germline V gene, CDR1 is SGHTA and CDR2 is FQGTGA. The CDR3 is made up of 16 amino acids. The CDR3 DNA reads TGTGCCAGCAGCTTAAGAGCGGTTAGCTCCTACAATGAGCAGTTCTTC. It encodes CASSLRAVSSYNEQFF.

This rearrangement joins TRBV5-1 to TRBJ2-1, with 8 positions matching TRBD2. CDR1 SGHRS and CDR2 YFSETQ come from the germline V gene. V was pared by 2 bases and J by 2 bases, with 9 bases of the junction left unmatched. The CDR3 runs 17 residues. The CDR3 loop is CASSFEPGLGPYNEQFF. The DNA of the CDR3 is TGCGCCAGCAGCTTCGAACCGGGACTAGGCCCCTACAATGAGCAGTTCTTC.

V usage is TRBV7-2 and J usage is TRBJ2-5, with D possibly matching TRBD2 (5 bases). V lost 1 base, J lost 4 bases, and 10 bases lay in between. Germline lookup yields CDR1 SGHTA and CDR2 FQGNSA. The CDR3 totals 14 residues. The CDR3 DNA reads TGTGCCAGCAGCTTAGTCGGGGTAGGAGAGACCCAGTACTTC. It codes for CASSLVGVGETQYF. Together with reference TRBV7-2 and TRBJ2-5, the CDR3 gives the full variable domain: GAGVSQSPSNKVTEKGKDVELRCDPISGHTALYWYRQSLGQGLEFLIYFQGNSAPDKSGLPSDRFSAERTGGSVSTLTIQRTQQEDSAVYLCASSLVGVGETQYFGPGTRLLVL.

The V gene is TRBV13, the J gene TRBJ2-3, with a possible D match to TRBD2 (5 bases). The CDR3 spans 16 residues. The V end lost 3 bases, the J end lost 0 bases, and 13 bases lay between the germline ends. In germline, CDR1 is PRHDT, CDR2 FYEKMQ (reference sequence). Written as DNA, the CDR3 is TGTGCCAGCAGCTTCCGGAATCCGGGAAGCACAGATACGCAGTATTTT. It specifies CASSFRNPGSTDTQYF. The whole variable domain, remainder taken from reference TRBV13 and TRBJ2-3, is AAGVIQSPRHLIKEKRETATLKCYPIPRHDTVYWYQQGPGQDPQFLISFYEKMQSDKGSIPDRFSAQQFSDYHSELNMSSLELGDSALYFCASSFRNPGSTDTQYFGPGTRLTVL.

This chain uses TRBV9 with TRBJ2-1; the match to TRBD2 covers 8 bases. From germline, CDR1 is SGDLS and CDR2 YYNGEE. V dropped 3 bases and J dropped 3; count of bases not matched to a gene: 11. This CDR3 comprises 17 residues. DNA for the CDR3: TGTGCCAGCAGCGAGACCCCGGGAGGGCCGGGCTACAATGAGCAGTTCTTC. This codes for CASSETPGGPGYNEQFF. Based on the CDR3 plus reference TRBV9 and TRBJ2-1, the full variable domain is DSGVTQTPKHLITATGQRVTLRCSPRSGDLSVYWYQQSLDQGLQFLIQYYNGEERAKGNILERFSAQQFPDLHSELNLSSLELGDSALYFCASSETPGGPGYNEQFFGPGTRLTVL.

The chain is built from TRBV6-1 and TRBJ1-6, with D tentatively TRBD1 (5 bases). The CDR3 totals 15 residues. The germline V and J ends were trimmed by 4 bases and 5 bases, with 12 bases remaining between them. Germline CDR1 reads MNHNS; CDR2 reads SASEGT. The CDR3 DNA reads as TGTGCCAGCAGTGTACTTTCAGGGAATAATTCACCCCTCCACTTT. It yields the protein CASSVLSGNNSPLHF.

V gene TRBV5-8 combines with J gene TRBJ1-5; a weak D match, TRBD1 (5 bases). This CDR3 region has 14 residues. Trimming removed 3 bases at V and 2 bases at J, with 9 bases between. The germline V gene encodes CDR1 SGHTS and CDR2 YDEGEE. The CDR3 loop reads CASSSWGGNQPQHF. DNA of the CDR3: TGTGCCAGCAGCTCCTGGGGGGGCAATCAGCCCCAGCATTTT.

V and J are TRBV4-3 and TRBJ1-6; 7 bases match TRBD1. J gave up 9 bases and V 4 bases, and 9 bases lay outside the gene matches. CDR3 length equals 15 residues. Germline CDR1 and CDR2: LGHNA and YSLEER. Here the CDR3 DNA reads TGCGCCAGCAGCCTAATGGGGGACAGTCGTTCACCCCTCCACTTT. Translated, it gives CASSLMGDSRSPLHF.

This chain uses TRBV7-2 with TRBJ2-1; D not certain. The CDR3 has 13 amino acids. CDR1 and CDR2 (germline): SGHTA, FQGNSA. V was trimmed by 3 bases and J by 3 bases, leaving 6 bases between them. CDR3 nucleotide sequence: TGTGCCAGCAGCTTTTCGGACTACAATGAGCAGTTCTTC. Its translation: CASSFSDYNEQFF.

The V gene is TRBV6-5, the J gene TRBJ2-2; D is unclear. Looked up from germline, CDR1 is MNHEY and CDR2 is SVGAGI. V lost 2 bases to trimming and J lost 5 bases, with 12 bases between them. This CDR3 has 15 residues. The CDR3 nucleotides read TGTGCCAGCAGTTACGACTCCCGTGGGACCGGGGAGCTGTTTTTT. It codes for CASSYDSRGTGELFF.

The V call is TRBV5-5, the J call TRBJ1-4, with D possibly TRBD1 on 5 matching bases. Germline-derived CDR1 and CDR2 are SGHKS and YYEKEE (reference sequence). CDR3 length: 14 residues. V was cut by 7 bases and J by 2 bases, with 12 bases left in between. The chain's CDR3 is CASSQGSTNEKLFF. DNA of the CDR3: TGTGCCAGCTCCCAGGGTTCCACTAATGAAAAACTGTTTTTT.

The gene calls are TRBV7-8 and TRBJ2-3; TRBD2 aligns across 7 bases. Trimming took 4 bases from V and 4 from J; bases not matched to a gene: 8. The CDR3 covers 15 residues. Germline CDR1 is SGHVS and CDR2 is FQNEAQ. The chain's CDR3 is CASSSTSAGADTQYF. The CDR3 DNA follows: TGTGCCAGCAGCTCCACTAGCGCCGGGGCAGATACGCAGTATTTT.

This chain connects TRBV5-6 to TRBJ2-7; D is unclear. The germline V gene encodes CDR1 SGHDT and CDR2 YYEEEE. V shed 3 bases and J shed 5 bases, with 12 bases lying between them. There are 13 residues in the CDR3. CDR3 DNA: TGTGCCAGCAGCTCTCGGGCCGGTGACGAGCAGTACTTC. This sequence encodes CASSSRAGDEQYF.

DNA for the CDR3: TGTGCCAGCAGCGTAGATGGACGCTGGAACACCGGGGAGCTGTTTTTT. Its translation: CASSVDGRWNTGELFF. This rearrangement joins TRBV9 to TRBJ2-2; D is uncertain. V lost 0 bases to trimming and J lost 1 base, with 10 bases between them. The CDR3 is 16 amino acids. The germline V gene encodes CDR1 SGDLS and CDR2 YYNGEE.

V and J are TRBV7-2 and TRBJ2-3; 15 bases match TRBD2. The V gene end was trimmed by 4 bases and the J gene end by 6 bases; junction bases not matched to a gene: 5. This CDR3 has 16 residues. Germline assignment: CDR1 SGHTA and CDR2 FQGNSA. The DNA of the CDR3 is TGTGCCAGCAGCTGGGGACTAGCGGGAGGACGGGATACGCAGTATTTT. It encodes CASSWGLAGGRDTQYF.